Below, 9 T cell receptor beta chains from the same sample are listed, as sequenced in a study of shared clonotypes between healthy human individuals. This table comes from immunoSEQ multiplex PCR, and its TCRdb copy is limited to in-frame clones, with some not included. The sample yields more than 2,000,000 clones, roughly nine tenths seen once. The sequenced sample consisted of naive CD4+ T cells sorted from blood. Subset here: CD45RA+ positively selected. The receptors originated from a man aged 18 to 29 in good health.

This clone was observed a single time. This sequence joins TRBV7-2 and TRBJ2-5, with 16 bases fitting TRBD2. Germline CDR1 SGHTA, CDR2 FQGNSA. The CDR3 length is 19 residues. V dropped 1 base and J dropped 5; count of bases not matched to a gene: 10. Here the CDR3 reads CASSLVSGTSGRARETQYF. The CDR3 DNA sequence: TGTGCCAGCAGCTTAGTCTCAGGGACTAGCGGGAGGGCCCGGGAGACCCAGTACTTC. The full variable domain, rest sourced from reference TRBV7-2 and TRBJ2-5, is GAGVSQSPSNKVTEKGKDVELRCDPISGHTALYWYRQSLGQGLEFLIYFQGNSAPDKSGLPSDRFSAERTGGSVSTLTIQRTQQEDSAVYLCASSLVSGTSGRARETQYFGPGTRLLVL.

CDR3 sequence reads: CASKTESNTGELFF. The CDR3, as DNA: TGTGCCAGTAAGACGGAATCGAACACCGGGGAGCTGTTTTTT. The chain employs TRBV19 and TRBJ2-2; D remains unclear. Looked up from germline, CDR1 is LNHDA and CDR2 is SQIVND (reference sequence). CDR3 length: 14 residues. Trimming removed 7 bases at V and 0 bases at J, with 9 bases between.

The rearrangement links TRBV6-1 to TRBJ1-1, with no clear D. This CDR3 has 14 amino acids. The V end was cut by 1 base, the J end by 5 bases, with 11 bases between. Germline loops: CDR1 MNHNS, CDR2 SASEGT. The CDR3 region is CASSEGRSGTEAFF. CDR3 nucleotides: TGTGCCAGCAGTGAAGGGAGATCAGGAACTGAAGCTTTCTTT.

DNA of the CDR3: TGTGCCAGCAGGCTAGGTGGGACAGGGACCGAGACCCAGTACTTC. Its protein product is CASRLGGTGTETQYF. The rearrangement links TRBV11-2 to TRBJ2-5; 9 positions match TRBD1. This CDR3 is 15 amino acids long. The germline V gene encodes CDR1 SGHAT and CDR2 FQNNGV. V lost 6 bases, J lost 5 bases, and 10 bases stayed unmatched.

The rearrangement links TRBV10-3 to TRBJ1-2; 10 bases fit TRBD1. The CDR3 is made up of 14 amino acids. Trimming removed 4 bases from V and 7 bases from J; junction bases left unmatched: 6. The V gene's germline CDR1 is ENHRY and CDR2 SYGVKD. The CDR3 DNA is TGTGCCATCAGTGGACAGGGGGCGCAGGGTGGCTACACCTTC. Its translation: CAISGQGAQGGYTF.

The chain uses TRBV28 and TRBJ2-1; D may be TRBD1 or TRBD2 (6 bases each). The CDR3 has 15 residues. V was pared by 6 bases and J by 8 bases, with 20 bases between. Germline V CDR1 and CDR2: MDHEN, SYDVKM. The CDR3 spells CASSSGQLGGDEQFF. DNA for the CDR3: TGTGCCAGCAGCTCTGGACAGTTGGGAGGCGATGAGCAGTTCTTC. The full variable domain, in which reference TRBV28 and TRBJ2-1 provide the parts outside the CDR3, is DVKVTQSSRYLVKRTGEKVFLECVQDMDHENMFWYRQDPGLGLRLIYFSYDVKMKEKGDIPEGYSVSREKKERFSLILESASTNQTSMYLCASSSGQLGGDEQFFGPGTRLTVL.

The CDR3 is CASSYDRAQGYTF. The CDR3 DNA follows: TGTGCCAGCAGCTACGACAGGGCTCAAGGCTACACCTTC. The chain uses TRBV7-2 and TRBJ1-2, with TRBD1 identical over 7 bases. The trim removed 4 bases at V and 8 bases at J, leaving 7 bases unmatched. There are 13 residues in the CDR3. Germline lookup yields CDR1 SGHTA and CDR2 FQGNSA.

The chain uses TRBV18 and TRBJ2-5; D gene uncertain. V was clipped by 1 base and J by 1 base, with 7 bases between them. CDR1 is KGHSH, CDR2 LQKENI, per germline. The CDR3 loop spans 14 amino acids. This CDR3 reads CASSPQNFQETQYF. The CDR3 nucleotides are TGTGCCAGCTCACCACAAAACTTCCAAGAGACCCAGTACTTC.

The chain is built from TRBV18 and TRBJ1-1; D remains ambiguous. V was shortened by 1 base and J by 1 base, with 10 bases between the two germline ends. The CDR3 is 15 residues long. Germline CDR1 is KGHSH and CDR2 is LQKENI. The CDR3 region is CASSPQRQTNTEAFF. As DNA, the CDR3 is TGTGCCAGCTCACCACAACGTCAGACGAACACTGAAGCTTTCTTT.